The next 18 T cell receptor beta chains were all read from a single sample in a study of identical twins. TCRdb processed the 5' RACE reads anew with MiXCR; each CDR3 protein has one entry. In the table there are over 600,000 distinct CDR3 sequences, 21% of which are singletons. The sample also formed part of further work on T cells expressing NK-cell markers.

Specimen: PBMCs. All receptors come from a woman under 30 in good health.

The V and J genes are TRBV29-1 and TRBJ2-7; a weak D match, TRBD1 (5 bases). CDR3 size: 13 residues. The V end was cut by 6 bases, the J end by 3 bases, with 15 bases between. In germline, CDR1 is SQVTM, CDR2 ANQGSEA. The CDR3 sequence is CSVNRGNGYEQYF. The DNA for the CDR3 is TGCAGCGTCAATAGGGGAAATGGCTACGAGCAGTACTTC.

This clonotype was found a few times. The gene calls are TRBV6-5 and TRBJ2-7, with 7 bases lining up with TRBD2. The ends lost 4 bases at V and 3 bases at J; junction bases unmatched: 18. Germline CDR1 is MNHEY and CDR2 is SVGAGI. The CDR3 has 18 residues. The CDR3 sequence: CASSFLPRGRALNYEQYF. The CDR3 nucleotides read TGTGCCAGCAGTTTTCTCCCCCGGGGGAGGGCCCTAAACTACGAGCAGTACTTC.

This clonotype showed up just a few times. V and J are TRBV6-5 and TRBJ2-6; tentatively, D is TRBD1 (6 bases). The CDR3 runs to 19 residues. V was shortened by 0 bases and J by 0 bases, with 15 bases between the two germline ends. Looked up from germline, CDR1 is MNHEY and CDR2 is SVGAGI. The DNA for the CDR3 is TGTGCCAGCAGTTACTCCTACAGGGTGGAAAACTCTGGGGCCAACGTCCTGACTTTC. Translation gives CASSYSYRVENSGANVLTF.

This clonotype was detected only a few times. V gene TRBV20-1 combines with J gene TRBJ2-3, with TRBD2 matching 12 bases. V gave up 7 bases and J gave up 2 bases; unmatched junction bases: 4. Germline CDR1 DFQATT, CDR2 SNEGSKA (reference sequence). CDR3 size: 14 residues. The CDR3 DNA sequence: TGCAGTGTCCGGACTAGCGGGGTCACAGATACGCAGTATTTT. As protein: CSVRTSGVTDTQYF.

Many counts were recorded for this clonotype. This chain links TRBV29-1 with TRBJ2-7; perhaps TRBD2 as D (5 bases). CDR1 is SQVTM and CDR2 is ANQGSEA in the germline V gene. The CDR3 runs 12 residues. V was clipped by 4 bases and J by 5 bases, with 12 bases between them. The CDR3 DNA reads TGCAGCGTTGTGAGGGATCGCGACGAGCAGTACTTC. It translates to CSVVRDRDEQYF.

This clonotype was detected only once. CDR3 DNA sequence: TGTGCCAGCAGCCACGAAGACTTACCCGAAGAGACCCAGTACTTC. Its protein product is CASSHEDLPEETQYF. The rearrangement links TRBV7-2 to TRBJ2-5; D uncertain. V lost 5 bases, J lost 3 bases, and 16 bases lay in between. Germline CDR1 and CDR2: SGHTA and FQGNSA. The CDR3 runs to 15 residues.

This chain connects TRBV5-6 to TRBJ2-3; unclear D gene. Germline loops: CDR1 SGHDT, CDR2 YYEEEE. V lost 2 bases and J 5 bases, leaving 18 bases between the germline ends. The CDR3 is made up of 16 amino acids. This CDR3 reads CASSFVLIGIKDTQYF. The CDR3 DNA reads TGTGCCAGCAGCTTTGTTCTTATAGGGATAAAAGATACGCAGTATTTT.

This chain connects TRBV12-3 or TRBV12-4 to TRBJ2-1; 9 bases are a match to TRBD2. The CDR3 spans 14 residues. With 6 bases clipped from V and 7 bases from J, the junction kept 7 bases outside the gene matches. The CDR3 DNA reads TGTGCCAGCAGCGCGGGTAGCGGGAGTAATGAGCAGTTCTTC. Translation gives CASSAGSGSNEQFF.

This clonotype was observed a few times. V gene TRBV6-1 combines with J gene TRBJ2-2; 12 nucleotides agree with TRBD1. The CDR3 runs 18 residues. Losses at the gene ends were 5 bases for V and 6 bases for J; bases not matched to a gene: 13. The germline CDR1 and CDR2 sequences are MNHNS and SASEGT. The CDR3 loop is CASSPSGTGGSPAGELFF. For the CDR3, the DNA is TGTGCCAGCAGTCCCTCCGGGACAGGGGGCTCCCCTGCCGGGGAGCTGTTTTTT.

This clonotype was seen a handful of times. V and J are TRBV24-1 and TRBJ2-3; 8 bases map to TRBD1. The CDR3 is made up of 15 amino acids. The germline V gene encodes CDR1 KGHDR and CDR2 SFDVKD. V dropped 5 bases and J dropped 1; count of bases not matched to a gene: 4. The CDR3 DNA is TGTGCCACCAGTGCAAACAGGGGGGGCACAGATACGCAGTATTTT. It specifies CATSANRGGTDTQYF.

The J gene is TRBJ2-2, the V gene TRBV7-6, with 8 bases identical to TRBD2. V trimming: 5 bases; J trimming: 4 bases; junction bases outside the gene matches: 9. The germline V gene has CDR1 SGHVS and CDR2 FNYEAQ. This CDR3 comprises 16 residues. This CDR3 is CASSRGGDLGTGELFF. CDR3 nucleotide sequence: TGTGCCAGCAGCCGGGGGGGGGACCTCGGCACCGGGGAGCTGTTTTTT.

This clonotype was seen once. V usage is TRBV5-4 and J usage is TRBJ2-3; 8 nucleotides agree with TRBD1. V trimming: 3 bases; J trimming: 4 bases; junction bases outside the gene matches: 10. Germline CDR1 and CDR2: SGHNT and YYREEE (reference sequence). This CDR3 has 16 amino acids. Written as DNA, the CDR3 is TGTGCCAGCAGCTCCCGGACAGGGCCCCTCGCAGATACGCAGTATTTT. Translating it yields CASSSRTGPLADTQYF.

This clonotype was seen a handful of times. The chain is built from TRBV6-5 and TRBJ1-2, with 12 bases aligning to TRBD1. The trim removed 2 bases at V and 4 bases at J, leaving 11 bases unmatched. Germline V gene sequence: CDR1 MNHEY, CDR2 SVGAGI. The CDR3 length is 18 residues. CDR3 amino acids: CASSYTSGTGGNGYGYTF. CDR3 nucleotides: TGTGCCAGCAGTTACACCTCCGGGACAGGGGGCAATGGCTATGGCTACACCTTC.

This sequence joins TRBV29-1 and TRBJ1-2, with a tentative D call TRBD1 (5 bases). The V end was cut by 7 bases, the J end by 6 bases, with 18 bases between. CDR3 length: 13 amino acids. From germline, CDR1 is SQVTM and CDR2 ANQGSEA. The chain's CDR3 is CSAGPNLGNGYTF. Here the CDR3 DNA reads TGCAGCGCGGGGCCCAACCTCGGTAATGGCTACACCTTC.

This clonotype showed up just a few times. The rearrangement uses TRBV12-3 or TRBV12-4 and TRBJ2-1; D is possibly TRBD2 (6 bases). The CDR3 loop spans 14 amino acids. V was trimmed by 2 bases and J by 9 bases, leaving 14 bases between them. The CDR3 region has the DNA TGTGCCAGCAGTTTACCGGATCTGGAGGGTGAGCAGTTCTTC. Amino acids: CASSLPDLEGEQFF.

This clonotype occurred a few times. The rearrangement uses TRBV20-1 and TRBJ2-5; 11 positions agree with TRBD2. Germline CDR1 and CDR2: DFQATT and SNEGSKA (reference sequence). This CDR3 comprises 17 residues. With 0 bases clipped from V and 4 bases from J, the junction kept 10 bases outside the gene matches. This chain's CDR3 is CSARDRRLAGSGETQYF. The CDR3 nucleotides read TGCAGTGCTAGAGATCGAAGACTAGCGGGATCTGGAGAGACCCAGTACTTC.

This clonotype was seen only a few times. V is TRBV20-1 and J is TRBJ1-2; a weak D match, TRBD1 (5 bases). V lost 3 bases to trimming and J lost 7 bases, with 9 bases between them. CDR3 length equals 11 residues. Per germline, CDR1 DFQATT and CDR2 SNEGSKA (reference sequence). CDR3 residues: CSASRDLGYTF. CDR3 coding DNA: TGCAGTGCTAGCAGGGACCTTGGCTACACCTTC.

V usage is TRBV10-3 and J usage is TRBJ2-1; 9 bases map to TRBD2. The CDR3 extends over 15 amino acids. The V gene end was trimmed by 10 bases and the J gene end by 8 bases; junction bases not matched to a gene: 15. Germline assignment: CDR1 ENHRY and CDR2 SYGVKD. CDR3 in amino acids: CATGAVAGGPHEQFF. DNA for the CDR3: TGTGCCACAGGAGCGGTGGCGGGAGGGCCCCATGAGCAGTTCTTC.